This T cell receptor beta chain originates from a study of PD-L1 blockade in urothelial cancer. Study-wide context: About 85% of the roughly 29 patients were men whose urothelial cancer was bladder-origin.

Per the germline V gene, CDR1 is SGDLS and CDR2 is YYNGEE. V was trimmed by 0 bases and J by 4 bases, leaving 11 bases between them. The CDR3 sequence is 15 residues long. Indicated time point: pretreatment peripheral blood. The study's findings and limits: Durable-benefit patients had greater expansion of tumor-associated blood clones at 3 weeks.

Details on this clone: Its target is unknown.

Profiling relied on immunoSEQ multiplex PCR, and the TCRdb table lists in-frame clones only, not all of them. The table shows roughly 63,000 clones, with roughly 79% occurring only once. This TCR was recovered from a man aged 70 or older with urothelial cancer. Sample: PBMCs, taken around atezolizumab (anti-PD-L1) treatment. This chain links TRBV9 with TRBJ2-1; weak D call: TRBD1 (6 bases). The CDR3 sequence: CASSVGGGAYNEQFF. The CDR3 bases are TGTGCCAGCAGCGTAGGAGGGGGAGCTTACAATGAGCAGTTCTTC.